This T cell receptor beta chain originates from a study of T cell therapy after organ transplantation (dated by TCRdb to between 2017 and 2020). Regarding the complete study: The therapy products consisted of autologous CMV-specific T cells grown in vitro for 2 to 3 weeks using a peptide pool of 30 HLA class I and II CMV epitopes. Blood samples for the short-term post-therapy time point were taken 4 to 8 weeks after therapy ended. Of the 10 or so patients, eight were classified as clinical responders and two as nonresponders. A median of 1.92 x 10^8 CMV-specific T cells was administered to patients across 2 to 6 intravenous infusions. Long-term post-therapy samples were available for only about 85% of the 10 patients. Each patient got up to 6 T cell doses, given every 2 weeks, and was then monitored for roughly 30 weeks after finishing therapy. A follow-up TRBV repertoire analysis was performed on an open-label phase I trial of autologous CMV-specific adoptive T cell therapy in solid-organ transplant recipients. What the research found in general, with its limitations: Both transferred clonotypes and endogenous clonotypes not detected in the therapy products appeared to be included in post-therapy reconstitution. Nonresponders showed marked pretherapy clonal expansions with minimal repertoire change after therapy. Fold change in CD8 clonality after therapy inversely correlated with pretherapy clonality, suggesting less biased repertoires were more receptive to remodeling. Assessment of confounders such as concurrent antirejection and antiviral medications was prevented by the small cohort. The small number of expansions detected in nonresponders may reflect reduced sample coverage resulting from poor CD8+ T cell yield.

Using the immunoSEQ two-step, bias-controlled multiplex PCR assay, TRB CDR3 regions were amplified from genomic DNA. CDR3 libraries were sequenced on an Illumina NextSeq 500. The source study handled its data this way. The immunoSEQ Analyzer platform was used for the initial alignment and bioinformatics, which included bias normalization against synthetic CDR3 analogs. V, D and J gene annotation followed the IMGT database definitions. Further TRBV analyses used VDJtools version 1.1.10 and the R package tcR version 2.2.1.11 with default settings. For the GLIPH analysis, version 1.0 was run with default settings. In CDR3 sequences with at least 5 reads, significant changes in clonotype frequency were tested by a 2-sided binomial test with Benjamini-Hochberg correction (alpha = 0.01). The source is immuneACCESS, and TCRdb retained only in-frame sequences with V and J called. Part of the clones is not carried over; for the studies checked, unresolved V genes explain less than half of this, and the remainder is unexplained. Clone size and V and J calls were adopted from that table, with D and trimming inferred from the DNA. The sample profile shows fewer than 25,000 clones; approximately 85% of them were found once. The ten largest account for 9% to 9.5% of the sample.

The time point label on this specimen signifies: 4-8 weeks after completion of therapy. The patients had received solid-organ transplants and had cytomegalovirus that was drug-resistant/recurrent. Approximately 11 trial participants were chosen for repertoire analysis on the basis of the availability of post-therapy peripheral blood mononuclear cells. Viable CD3+CD8+CD4- lymphocytes were isolated from PBMCs by sorting on a BD FACSAria III. Genomic DNA was extracted from sorted cells with the Qiagen DNeasy Kit. Concerning this clone: The antigen it binds to is not known. No base-level quality is on record; no much larger clone is a single base apart.

V lost 6 bases and J lost 0 bases; the stretch between them is 15 bases long. The germline V gene (reference sequence) sets CDR1 to MNHEY and CDR2 to SMNVEV. Spanning cysteine to phenylalanine, the CDR3 consists of 16 amino acids. Just CDR3 DNA is preserved here, 48 bases in frame from base 1. Material: CD8+ T cells from blood, obtained after autologous CMV-specific T cell therapy. The TCR was taken from a human patient who had received a solid organ transplant and had CMV disease. Following a transplant, a fraction of the T cells may be traceable to the graft donor. The rearrangement joined TRBV27 to TRBJ1-3, with a weak D call of TRBD1 (5 bases match). The CDR3 is CASSRGAGDSGNTIYF. The sequenced DNA is TGTGCCAGCAGCCGAGGGGCCGGAGACTCTGGAAACACCATATATTTT.